One and the same sample provided the 14 T cell receptor beta chains below, sequenced in a study of blood T cell repertoires in COVID-19. Clones were read by immunoSEQ multiplex PCR, and TCRdb kept only the in-frame ones, dropping some. The repertoire holds under 300,000 clones, with about four fifths as singletons. The sequenced material came from peripheral blood. The receptors shown here come from a woman between 18 and 30 years old with acute or convalescent COVID-19.

CDR3 region: CASSQDRRGSSYNSPLHF. The CDR3 DNA reads as TGCGCCAGCAGCCAAGACAGGAGGGGTAGCTCCTATAATTCACCCCTCCACTTT. The V and J genes are TRBV4-3 and TRBJ1-6, with D possibly TRBD1 on 5 matching bases. Germline CDR1 reads LGHNA; CDR2 reads YSLEER. Trimming took 0 bases from V and 0 from J, leaving 12 bases between them. The CDR3 totals 18 residues.

As to this clone: Different DNA sequences within this sample yield the same CDR3. The genes are TRBV15 and TRBJ1-2; D is possibly TRBD1 (6 bases). Germline assignment: CDR1 LNHNV and CDR2 YYDKDF (reference sequence). The CDR3 length is 14 residues. V lost 0 bases, J lost 8 bases, and 13 bases lay in between. In DNA form, the CDR3 reads TGTGCCACCAGCAGAGATCGGCAGGGGTACGGCTACACCTTC. It translates to CATSRDRQGYGYTF.

J is TRBJ2-1 and V is TRBV19, with 10 bases fitting TRBD2. Per the germline V gene, CDR1 is LNHDA and CDR2 is SQIVND (reference sequence). The CDR3 covers 16 residues. J gave up 4 bases and V 6 bases, and 9 bases lay outside the gene matches. CDR3 nucleotide sequence: TGTGCCAGTAGCTCGACCGGACTAGCGGAATACAATGAGCAGTTCTTC. This sequence encodes CASSSTGLAEYNEQFF.

The chain is built from TRBV28 and TRBJ2-6; D gene uncertain. V was trimmed by 2 bases and J by 0 bases, leaving 5 bases between them. This CDR3 is built from 15 residues. Germline V gene sequence: CDR1 MDHEN, CDR2 SYDVKM. CDR3 nucleotide sequence: TGTGCCAGCAGTTTACCCGTCTCTGGGGCCAACGTCCTGACTTTC. It yields the protein CASSLPVSGANVLTF.

CDR3 nucleotides: TGTGCCAGAAGCTTTGGTGGGAGGTCCTACAATGAGCAGTTCTTC. Translated, it gives CARSFGGRSYNEQFF. The V gene is TRBV7-5, the J gene TRBJ2-1; TRBD2, the table's D call, lacks a check against the DNA. TRBV7-5 is a pseudogene. The CDR3 has 15 amino acids.

V usage is TRBV24-1 and J usage is TRBJ1-2; D call uncertain. Trimming took 3 bases from V and 6 from J, leaving 16 bases between them. The CDR3 extends over 15 amino acids. Germline V gives CDR1 KGHDR, CDR2 SFDVKD. This chain's CDR3 is CATSDPQKPLDGYTF. CDR3 DNA: TGTGCCACCAGTGATCCGCAGAAACCCCTGGATGGCTACACCTTC.

The CDR3 DNA is TGCAGTGCTAGTACGGGACAGGTTTCCTCACCCCTCCACTTT. Residues: CSASTGQVSSPLHF. The chain joins TRBV20-1 to TRBJ1-6; TRBD1 matches 8 bases. CDR3 length equals 14 residues. V lost 3 bases and J lost 10; bases outside the gene matches: 8. Germline V gene data show CDR1 as DFQATT and CDR2 as SNEGSKA (reference sequence).

The rearrangement uses TRBV7-2 and TRBJ2-7, with 12 bases fitting TRBD2. V lost 4 bases to trimming and J lost 6 bases; unmatched junction nucleotides: 13. The CDR3 consists of 17 residues. Per germline, CDR1 SGHTA and CDR2 FQGNSA. The CDR3 sequence is CASSSDGLAGGRGEQYF. CDR3 nucleotide sequence: TGTGCCAGCAGCTCCGACGGGCTAGCGGGAGGGCGCGGCGAGCAGTACTTC.

This clone was observed a single time. The rearrangement links TRBV19 to TRBJ1-4, with 12 positions matching TRBD1. The germline CDR1 and CDR2 sequences are LNHDA and SQIVND (reference sequence). The CDR3 covers 18 residues. V lost 7 bases and J lost 0; bases outside the gene matches: 9. CDR3 bases: TGTGCCAGTACCATCGGGACAGGGGGCCTCGCAACTAATGAAAAACTGTTTTTT. It specifies CASTIGTGGLATNEKLFF.

There are a few counts of this clone. The CDR3: CASSLGQLDTQYF. The CDR3 DNA reads as TGTGCCAGCAGCCTAGGACAGCTAGATACGCAGTATTTT. The chain combines TRBV7-2 with TRBJ2-3, with D tentatively TRBD1 (6 bases). Trimming took off 5 bases at V and 5 bases at J, with 11 bases between the two ends. Germline loops: CDR1 SGHTA, CDR2 FQGNSA. This CDR3 is built from 13 residues.

The chain uses TRBV6-2 or TRBV6-3 and TRBJ1-1, with 9 bases matching TRBD1. This CDR3 spans 15 amino acids. Germline CDR1 is MNHEY and CDR2 is SVGEGT. The V and J ends lost 3 bases and 6 bases, in that order; junction bases with no gene match: 8. CDR3 nucleotides: TGTGCCAGCAGTTATATTGGACAGGGGTACGCTGAAGCTTTCTTT. Protein: CASSYIGQGYAEAFF.

The chain is built from TRBV19 and TRBJ2-7, with 8 nucleotides matching TRBD2. CDR3 length: 14 residues. The V gene end was trimmed by 10 bases and the J gene end by 1 base; junction bases not matched to a gene: 9. The germline gives CDR1 LNHDA, CDR2 SQIVND (reference sequence). The DNA for the CDR3 is TGTGCCACTGCGCGGGAGGCCCTATCCTACGAGCAGTACTTC. Translation gives CATAREALSYEQYF.

The chain combines TRBV4-1 with TRBJ2-1, with TRBD2 identical over 10 bases. The length of the CDR3 is 15 residues. Germline values: CDR1 MGHRA, CDR2 YSYEKL. The ends lost 3 bases at V and 6 bases at J; junction bases unmatched: 5. This chain's CDR3 is CASSHFLAGVNEQFF. The CDR3 bases are TGCGCCAGCAGCCATTTCCTAGCGGGAGTCAATGAGCAGTTCTTC.

The chain combines TRBV28 with TRBJ2-1; 9 bases line up with TRBD2. Trimming took 6 bases from V and 1 from J; bases not matched to a gene: 19. CDR1 is MDHEN and CDR2 is SYDVKM in the germline V gene. This CDR3 has 20 amino acids. The CDR3 sequence: CASRRRLAVPSSLSYNEQFF. DNA for the CDR3: TGTGCCAGCAGACGGAGACTAGCGGTTCCTTCGAGTCTTTCCTACAATGAGCAGTTCTTC.